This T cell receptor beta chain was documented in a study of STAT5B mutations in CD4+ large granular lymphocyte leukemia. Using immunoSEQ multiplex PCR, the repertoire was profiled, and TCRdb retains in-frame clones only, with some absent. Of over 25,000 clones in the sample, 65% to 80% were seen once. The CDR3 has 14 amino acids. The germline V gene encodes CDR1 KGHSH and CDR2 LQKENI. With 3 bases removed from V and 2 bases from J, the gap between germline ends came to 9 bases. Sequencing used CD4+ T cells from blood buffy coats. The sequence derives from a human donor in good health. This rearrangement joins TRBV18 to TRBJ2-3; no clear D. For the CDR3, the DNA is TGTGCCAGCTCACCCCCGAGCAACACAGATACGCAGTATTTT. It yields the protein CASSPPSNTDTQYF.